These 3 T cell receptor beta chains were sequenced from one sample in a study of blood T cell repertoires in COVID-19. The repertoire was sequenced with immunoSEQ multiplex PCR; TCRdb's copy has only in-frame clones and lacks some. The sample yields 150,000 to 200,000 clones, around 81% seen once. The sequenced material came from peripheral blood. These receptors originate from a human donor with acute or convalescent COVID-19. The donor label of this sample is uncertain.

This chain uses TRBV28 with TRBJ1-2, with TRBD1 identical over 8 bases. CDR1 MDHEN and CDR2 SYDVKM come from the germline V gene. J lost 5 bases, V lost 2 bases, and 4 bases had no gene match. The CDR3 extends over 14 amino acids. The CDR3 DNA reads as TGTGCCAGCAGTTTAAGCGGACAGGGTTATGGCTACACCTTC. This sequence encodes CASSLSGQGYGYTF.

The genes are TRBV7-3 and TRBJ1-2, with D unresolved. Trimming pared 5 bases from V and 8 bases from J, leaving 15 bases between. The length of the CDR3 is 13 residues. Germline assignment: CDR1 SGHTA and CDR2 FQGTGA. The CDR3 loop reads CASSPGLTGGYTF. The CDR3 nucleotides are TGTGCCAGCAGCCCGGGCTTAACGGGGGGCTACACCTTC.

The rearrangement links TRBV5-1 to TRBJ2-2, with D tentatively TRBD1 (6 bases). The V gene's germline CDR1 is SGHRS and CDR2 YFSETQ. V shed 4 bases and J shed 4 bases, with 14 bases lying between them. CDR3 length equals 15 residues. This CDR3 is CASSGSGEVTGELFF. The CDR3, as DNA: TGCGCCAGCAGCGGGTCAGGGGAAGTCACCGGGGAGCTGTTTTTT.